Below are 27 T cell receptor beta chains sequenced from a single sample in a study of tumor-infiltrating lymphocytes in primary liver carcinoma. A constant-region primer served to make TCR beta cDNA from about 530 ng total RNA. Slightly modified ARM-PCR served as the procedure for the TCR beta libraries. These libraries came from three rounds of nested multiplex PCR. Researchers ran the first two PCR rounds for roughly 11 cycles each with TRBV1-TRBV30 forward primers and a C-beta reverse primer. TCRdb used MiXCR to reprocess the multiplex PCR reads, holding one entry per CDR3 protein. The repertoire holds roughly 100,000 distinct CDR3 sequences, about 63% seen once, with less than 15% in the top ten. Co-extracted RNA and DNA came from roughly 21-30 mg of unsorted bulk tissue. The sequencing input was liver tumor tissue from sampling region 2. Subset of the sample: tumor region T2, inferior pole. These receptors all come from a woman in her sixties or seventies with primary liver carcinoma and hepatitis B virus infection.

The V gene is TRBV5-1, the J gene TRBJ2-3; D is possibly TRBD2 (5 bases). Germline lookup yields CDR1 SGHRS and CDR2 YFSETQ. V lost 3 bases and J lost 5, with 13 bases in between. This CDR3 has 14 residues. The CDR3 loop is CASSSTLRVDTQYF. The DNA for the CDR3 is TGCGCCAGCAGCTCGACATTGAGGGTAGATACGCAGTATTTT.

In this sample, this clonotype turned up many times. For the CDR3, the DNA is TGCAGCGTTAGAGAGGGGGTTTCGAGCTCCTACGAGCAGTACTTC. Amino acids: CSVREGVSSSYEQYF. The genes are TRBV29-1 and TRBJ2-7, with TRBD1 as a possible D gene (6 bases). The CDR3 totals 15 residues. The V end was cut by 5 bases, the J end by 0 bases, with 17 bases between. Germline V gives CDR1 SQVTM, CDR2 ANQGSEA.

Many counts were recorded for this clonotype. V and J are TRBV12-3 or TRBV12-4 and TRBJ2-3; the D is unclear. This CDR3 has 13 residues. Trimming left V 3 bases short and J 4 bases short, with 8 bases between. The chain's CDR3 is CASSFRGADTQYF. The CDR3 DNA follows: TGTGCCAGCAGTTTCCGTGGGGCAGATACGCAGTATTTT.

To note about this clonotype: Possible read error: a much larger clone is one base away. This chain joins TRBV5-1 and TRBJ2-1; TRBD2 matches at 7 bases. Looked up from germline, CDR1 is SGHRS and CDR2 is YFSETQ. J was trimmed by 7 bases and V by 4 bases; bases with no gene match: 8. The CDR3 length is 14 residues. CDR3 nucleotide sequence: TGCGCCAGCAGCGCCGGACTAGTGGGAAATGAGCAGTTCTTC. Protein sequence: CASSAGLVGNEQFF.

Of note for this clonotype: The junction differs from germline at one of its ends, possibly a read error. The chain combines TRBV6-5 with TRBJ2-3, with D perhaps TRBD2 (6 bases). This CDR3 is 16 amino acids long. The V gene's germline CDR1 is MNHEY and CDR2 SVGAGI. The CDR3 DNA sequence: TGTGCCAGCAGTTACCGGGGATTAGCGGCCAGGGATATGCAGTATTTT. Amino acid sequence: CASSYRGLAARDMQYF.

Turning to this clonotype: Being one base from a much bigger clone, this may be a read error. The chain is built from TRBV30 and TRBJ1-3; the match to TRBD1 covers 7 bases. This CDR3 has 15 residues. Germline values: CDR1 GTSNPN, CDR2 SVGIG (reference sequence). The V and J ends lost 3 bases and 0 bases, in that order; junction bases with no gene match: 5. CDR3 bases: TGTGCCTGGAGAGACAGGGAATCCTCTGGAAACACCATATATTTT. Encoded protein: CAWRDRESSGNTIYF.

Points on this clonotype: This may be a read error, as it is one base from a much larger clone. This rearrangement joins TRBV28 to TRBJ1-6; 9 bases are a match to TRBD1. Germline lookup yields CDR1 MDHEN and CDR2 SYDVKM. V gave up 9 bases and J gave up 5 bases; unmatched junction bases: 5. This CDR3 comprises 14 residues. CDR3: CASIQGANNSPLHF. The DNA of the CDR3 is TGTGCCAGTATACAGGGGGCCAATAATTCACCCCTCCACTTT.

This clonotype was observed a handful of times. The germline gene is not matched at one end of the junction; a read error may be the cause. The chain recombines TRBV11-2 with TRBJ2-1, with a possible D match to TRBD2 (6 bases). This CDR3 contains 15 residues. The V gene's germline CDR1 is SGHAT and CDR2 FQNNGV. The CDR3 here is CASSLEGGSIDEQFF. The CDR3, as DNA: TGTGCCAGCAGCCTAGAGGGAGGAAGTATCGATGAGCAGTTCTTT. Full variable domain (remainder filled in from reference TRBV11-2 and TRBJ2-1): EAGVAQSPRYKIIEKRQSVAFWCNPISGHATLYWYQQILGQGPKLLIQFQNNGVVDDSQLPKDRFSAERLKGVDSTLKIQPAKLEDSAVYLCASSLEGGSIDEQFFGPGTRLTVL.

The chain carries TRBV21-1 and TRBJ1-4; the table gives TRBD1 as D, unverified against the DNA. TRBV21-1 is listed as a pseudogene. CDR3 length equals 17 residues. The CDR3 DNA sequence: TGTGCCAGCAGCAAAAGTTGGGGGGCAGGGGGAAATGAAAAACTGTTTTTT. Translated: CASSKSWGAGGNEKLFF.

Regarding this clonotype: A much larger clone lies one base from this, so it may be a read error. V usage is TRBV13 and J usage is TRBJ2-7, with D maybe TRBD2 (6 bases). The germline V gene has CDR1 PRHDT and CDR2 FYEKMQ (reference sequence). The CDR3 is made up of 14 amino acids. As DNA, the CDR3 is TGTTCCAGCATGAGGCAGGGACTTCGCTACGAGCAGTACTTC. Its protein product is CSSMRQGLRYEQYF.

Concerning this clonotype: A much larger clone lies one base from this, so it may be a read error. This chain connects TRBV7-9 to TRBJ1-2; D remains unclear. CDR3 length equals 15 residues. Germline values: CDR1 SEHNR, CDR2 FQNEAQ (reference sequence). The CDR3 DNA is TGTGCCAGCAACTTAGAAGGTCTGCAGGTTGGCGGCTACACCTTC. It is translated as CASNLEGLQVGGYTF.

As for this clonotype: A read error may account for a junction end that differs from germline. The rearrangement uses TRBV14 and TRBJ2-7; D ambiguous. This CDR3 region has 11 residues. Looked up from germline, CDR1 is SGHDN and CDR2 is FVKESK. In DNA, the CDR3 is TGTGCCAGCATCCAAGATGGCGATTTCCACTTC. Amino acid sequence: CASIQDGDFHF.

Points on this clonotype: At one boundary the junction diverges from the germline segment, which might be a read error. The rearrangement links TRBV4-1 to TRBJ2-2; TRBD2 might be the D (5 bases). The CDR3 has 15 residues. Germline CDR1 reads MGHRA; CDR2 reads YSYEKL. CDR3 protein: CTSSHPGSNTWELFF. The CDR3 DNA is TGCACCAGCAGCCACCCTGGGAGCAACACCTGGGAGCTGTTTTTT.

About this clonotype itself: Relative to the germline gene, one junction end is altered; a read error may explain this. V is TRBV6-1 and J is TRBJ1-2; D gene ambiguous. This CDR3 comprises 11 residues. CDR1 and CDR2 (germline): MNHNS, SASEGT. In nucleotides, the CDR3 is TGTGTCAGCATAGCCAACTATGGCTACACCTTC. Its protein is CVSIANYGYTF.

Remarks on this clonotype: At one of its ends the junction is not consistent with the germline gene, which may arise from a read error. CDR3 in amino acids: CVSTLDPRSSYNEQFF. The CDR3 coding sequence is TGTGTCAGCACCTTAGACCCCAGGAGCTCATACAATGAGCAGTTCTTC. The chain has TRBV11-3 and TRBJ2-1; no reliable D call. The germline gives CDR1 SGHNT, CDR2 YENEEA. The CDR3 is 16 amino acids.

To note about this clonotype: The junction differs from germline at one of its ends, possibly a read error. The chain links TRBV5-1 to TRBJ2-1; unclear D gene. This CDR3 region has 14 residues. Looked up from germline, CDR1 is SGHRS and CDR2 is YFSETQ. The DNA of the CDR3 is TGCGCCACCAGCTTGGACGCCCTCAACAATGAGCTGTTCTTC. Translated, it gives CATSLDALNNELFF.

Concerning this clonotype itself: This sequence may be a read error, since a much larger clone differs from it by one base. The rearrangement joins TRBV28 to TRBJ2-3; 13 bases fit TRBD2. The germline V gene has CDR1 MDHEN and CDR2 SYDVKM. J gave up 6 bases and V 7 bases, and 4 bases lay outside the gene matches. This CDR3 spans 14 amino acids. CDR3 DNA sequence: TGTGCCAGCAACACTAGCGGGAGGGCCGATACGCAGTATTTT. Its protein product is CASNTSGRADTQYF.

As for this clonotype: In this CDR3 the conserved last residue, phenylalanine or tryptophan, is missing, so a read error is likely. V and J are TRBV11-2 and TRBJ2-7; a possible D gene is TRBD2 (7 bases). CDR1 SGHAT and CDR2 FQNNGV come from the germline V gene. This CDR3 has 16 residues. Trimming cost V 7 bases and J 7 bases, with 26 bases left between them. The CDR3 DNA reads TGTGCCAGCACTACTCCTGGACGGGAGGCAAGGGGGGAGCAGTACCTC. It specifies CASTTPGREARGEQYL.

V and J are TRBV29-1 and TRBJ2-1; 10 positions agree with TRBD2. With V trimmed by 1 base and J by 12 bases, 18 bases remained unmatched. Germline V gene sequence: CDR1 SQVTM, CDR2 ANQGSEA. The CDR3 spans 17 residues. CDR3 sequence reads: CSVEVLGTSDSYYGQFF. In DNA form, the CDR3 reads TGCAGCGTTGAAGTCCTCGGGACTAGCGACTCCTACTATGGGCAGTTCTTC.

A word on this clonotype: A read error may account for a junction end that differs from germline. The genes are TRBV29-1 and TRBJ2-3; 8 bases fit TRBD2. This CDR3 has 15 amino acids. CDR1 is SQVTM, CDR2 ANQGSEA, per germline. CDR3 region: CSVDRQAGGTDTQYF. Here the CDR3 DNA reads TGTAGCGTTGATCGACAAGCGGGGGGCACAGATACGCAGTATTTT.

V gene TRBV7-2 combines with J gene TRBJ2-7, with D maybe TRBD2 (6 bases). The V end was cut by 6 bases, the J end by 3 bases, with 18 bases between. The CDR3 length is 15 residues. Per the germline V gene, CDR1 is SGHTA and CDR2 is FQGNSA. CDR3 sequence: CASRGGVDPGYEQYF. The CDR3 DNA is TGTGCCAGCAGAGGAGGGGTAGACCCAGGCTACGAGCAGTACTTC.

Comment on this clonotype: A read error may account for a junction end that differs from germline. The rearrangement links TRBV29-1 to TRBJ2-7; 7 bases fit TRBD2. Per germline, CDR1 SQVTM and CDR2 ANQGSEA. This CDR3 spans 13 amino acids. CDR3: CSAEPSGTYEQCF. The CDR3 DNA sequence: TGCAGCGCTGAACCTAGCGGTACCTACGAGCAGTGCTTC.

About this clonotype itself: This could be a read error, since a much larger clone is one nucleotide away. V gene TRBV29-1 combines with J gene TRBJ1-5; D uncertain. The CDR3 runs to 14 residues. The germline V gene has CDR1 SQVTM and CDR2 ANQGSEA. V was clipped by 6 bases and J by 1 base, with 13 bases between them. CDR3 loop: CSVGQRSSNQPQHF. The CDR3 DNA follows: TGCAGCGTCGGCCAGAGGTCAAGCAATCAGCCCCAGCATTTT.

The gene calls are TRBV29-1 and TRBJ1-6; no firm D call. V was shortened by 7 bases and J by 7 bases, with 14 bases between the two germline ends. This CDR3 region has 13 residues. Germline lookup yields CDR1 SQVTM and CDR2 ANQGSEA. The CDR3 DNA is TGCAGCGCCGGGCATGCTGGGAATTCACCCCTCCACTTT. It yields the protein CSAGHAGNSPLHF. The full variable domain, with the rest looked up from reference TRBV29-1 and TRBJ1-6, is SAVISQKPSRDICQRGTSLTIQCQVDSQVTMMFWYRQQPGQSLTLIATANQGSEATYESGFVIDKFPISRPNLTFSTLTVSNMSPEDSSIYLCSAGHAGNSPLHFGNGTRLTVT.

The genes are TRBV28 and TRBJ2-5, with D unresolved. From germline, CDR1 is MDHEN and CDR2 SYDVKM. The CDR3 totals 13 residues. V dropped 5 bases and J dropped 9 bases, with 16 bases sitting between them. CDR3 in DNA: TGTGCCAGCAGTATATCCGGTGTTGAGGCCCAGTACTTC. This codes for CASSISGVEAQYF.

In regard to this clonotype: A much larger clonotype is one base distant, so this may be a read error. This rearrangement joins TRBV5-1 to TRBJ1-1, with D tentatively TRBD1 (5 bases). CDR1 and CDR2 (germline): SGHRS, YFSETQ. The CDR3 totals 14 residues. Trimming stripped 4 bases from V and 3 bases from J, with 13 bases between. Written as DNA, the CDR3 is TGCGCCAGCAGCCCCGGGGCAAGGGACACTGAAGCTTTCTTT. This codes for CASSPGARDTEAFF.

This clonotype was detected many times. This chain connects TRBV29-1 to TRBJ1-2; 8 bases are a match to TRBD1. The CDR3 consists of 16 residues. Unmatched junction bases numbered 14, after V lost 2 bases and J lost 6 bases. The germline gives CDR1 SQVTM, CDR2 ANQGSEA. The CDR3 reads CSVEYAGQGSGNGYTF. CDR3 DNA sequence: TGCAGCGTTGAATATGCCGGACAGGGCAGTGGTAATGGCTACACCTTC.